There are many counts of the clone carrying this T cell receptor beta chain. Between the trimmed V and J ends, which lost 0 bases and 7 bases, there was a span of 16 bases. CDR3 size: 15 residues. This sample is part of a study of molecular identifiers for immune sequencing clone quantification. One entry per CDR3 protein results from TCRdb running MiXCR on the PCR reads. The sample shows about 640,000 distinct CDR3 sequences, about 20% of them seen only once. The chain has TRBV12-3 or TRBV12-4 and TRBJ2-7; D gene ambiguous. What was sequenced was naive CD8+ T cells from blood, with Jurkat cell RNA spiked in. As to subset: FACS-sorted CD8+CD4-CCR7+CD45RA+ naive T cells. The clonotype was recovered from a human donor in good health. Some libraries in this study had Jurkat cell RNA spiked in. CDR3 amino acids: CASSLAGVSTWEQYF. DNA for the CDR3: TGTGCCAGCAGTTTAGCAGGCGTCAGCACTTGGGAGCAGTACTTC.